These T cell receptor beta chains were read from a single sample in a study of cytomegalovirus exposure and HLA in healthy donors. Repertoires were generated with immunoSEQ multiplex PCR, while TCRdb's copy carries only in-frame clones and drops some. Of about 160,000 clones detected, 70% to 90% appear once; the ten largest clones hold approximately 2.3%. The sequenced material came from PBMCs. Receptor source: a man aged 18-30 years in good health and CMV-seropositive. CDR3s include the opening cysteine and the closing phenylalanine or tryptophan. A D gene is named only where the DNA matches it firmly. Size is stated for part of the rows, as once, few or many counts, or as a class when the clone is expanded.

abundance: NA; len: 17; v_gene: TRBV2; j_gene: TRBJ2-6; d_gene: NA; CDR3aa: CASRNRQGPGGANGLTF; CDR3nt: TGTGCCAGCAGAAACCGACAGGGACCCGGAGGGGCCAACGGCCTGACTTTC
abundance: NA; len: 20; v_gene: TRBV5-1; j_gene: TRBJ2-2; d_gene: TRBD2; CDR3aa: CASSSKRTSGGTPGTGELFF; CDR3nt: TGCGCCAGCAGCTCGAAACGGACTAGCGGGGGGACCCCGGGTACCGGGGAGCTGTTTTTT
abundance: NA; len: 13; v_gene: TRBV6-1; j_gene: TRBJ1-2; d_gene: NA; CDR3aa: CASSVGGNYGYTF; CDR3nt: TGTGCCAGCAGTGTCGGCGGGAACTATGGCTACACCTTC
abundance: NA; len: 12; v_gene: TRBV29-1; j_gene: TRBJ2-5; d_gene: TRBD1; CDR3aa: CSVRTGSETQYF; CDR3nt: TGCAGCGTTCGGACAGGATCAGAGACCCAGTACTTC
abundance: NA; len: 16; v_gene: TRBV5-1; j_gene: TRBJ2-4; d_gene: NA; CDR3aa: CASSLSIGPGENSQYF; CDR3nt: TGCGCCAGCAGCTTGAGTATCGGGCCGGGAGAAAACAGTCAGTACTTC
abundance: NA; len: 15; v_gene: TRBV11-3; j_gene: TRBJ2-7; d_gene: TRBD1; CDR3aa: CASSPRTGKTYEQYF; CDR3nt: TGTGCCAGCAGCCCCCGGACAGGGAAGACCTACGAGCAGTACTTC
abundance: NA; len: 16; v_gene: TRBV18; j_gene: TRBJ2-2; d_gene: NA; CDR3aa: CASSPRAKTNTGELFF; CDR3nt: TGTGCCAGCTCACCCAGAGCTAAGACAAACACCGGGGAGCTGTTTTTT
abundance: NA; len: 15; v_gene: TRBV5-1; j_gene: TRBJ2-1; d_gene: NA; CDR3aa: CASSLEGHLYNEQFF; CDR3nt: TGCGCCAGCAGCTTGGAGGGACACCTCTACAATGAGCAGTTCTTC
abundance: NA; len: 14; v_gene: TRBV27; j_gene: TRBJ2-1; d_gene: TRBD2; CDR3aa: CASRLAGGPYEQFF; CDR3nt: TGTGCCAGCAGGCTAGCGGGGGGGCCCTACGAGCAGTTCTTC
abundance: NA; len: 15; v_gene: TRBV5-3; j_gene: TRBJ1-4; d_gene: NA; CDR3aa: CARSLEGLTNEKLFF; CDR3nt: TGTGCCAGAAGCTTGGAGGGGTTAACTAATGAAAAACTGTTTTTT
abundance: once; len: 12; v_gene: TRBV7-9; j_gene: TRBJ1-4; d_gene: NA; CDR3aa: CASSLDGEKLFF; CDR3nt: TGTGCCAGCAGCTTAGACGGGGAAAAACTGTTTTTT
abundance: NA; len: 16; v_gene: TRBV27; j_gene: TRBJ1-2; d_gene: TRBD1; CDR3aa: CASSFLFMTGYYGYTF; CDR3nt: TGTGCCAGCAGTTTCCTATTCATGACAGGGTACTATGGCTACACCTTC
abundance: NA; len: 16; v_gene: TRBV27; j_gene: TRBJ1-6; d_gene: NA; CDR3aa: CASSLRDGRGNSPLHF; CDR3nt: TGTGCCAGCAGTTTAAGGGACGGAAGGGGGAATTCACCCCTCCACTTT
abundance: NA; len: 12; v_gene: TRBV2; j_gene: TRBJ1-2; d_gene: TRBD1; CDR3aa: CASSGQGGGYTF; CDR3nt: TGTGCCAGCAGTGGACAGGGTGGAGGCTACACCTTC
abundance: NA; len: 14; v_gene: TRBV5-6; j_gene: TRBJ2-7; d_gene: NA; CDR3aa: CASSPSPGAYEQYF; CDR3nt: TGTGCCAGCAGCCCTTCACCGGGGGCCTACGAGCAGTACTTC
abundance: NA; len: 15; v_gene: TRBV7-2; j_gene: TRBJ1-3; d_gene: TRBD1; CDR3aa: CASSLGTGTGNTIYF; CDR3nt: TGTGCCAGCAGCTTGGGGACAGGTACTGGAAACACCATATATTTT
abundance: NA; len: 13; v_gene: TRBV27; j_gene: TRBJ1-5; d_gene: NA; CDR3aa: CASSFSGGQPQHF; CDR3nt: TGTGCCAGCAGTTTCTCGGGAGGGCAGCCCCAGCATTTT
abundance: NA; len: 13; v_gene: TRBV2; j_gene: TRBJ1-1; d_gene: TRBD1; CDR3aa: CASSQGDGTEAFF; CDR3nt: TGTGCCAGCAGTCAGGGGGATGGGACTGAAGCTTTCTTT
abundance: NA; len: 12; v_gene: TRBV23-1; j_gene: TRBJ2-5; d_gene: NA; CDR3aa: CAFRSRQETQYF; CDR3nt: TGCGCCTTTAGGTCGCGGCAAGAGACCCAGTACTTC
abundance: NA; len: 14; v_gene: TRBV7-9; j_gene: TRBJ2-5; d_gene: TRBD1; CDR3aa: CASRGQGAVETQYF; CDR3nt: TGTGCCAGCAGGGGACAGGGGGCCGTAGAGACCCAGTACTTC
abundance: once; len: 11; v_gene: TRBV28; j_gene: TRBJ1-2; d_gene: NA; CDR3aa: CASSFFSGYTF; CDR3nt: TGTGCCAGCAGTTTCTTCTCTGGCTACACCTTC
abundance: NA; len: 15; v_gene: TRBV6-5; j_gene: TRBJ2-5; d_gene: TRBD2; CDR3aa: CASSSGLAGQETQYF; CDR3nt: TGTGCCAGCAGTTCGGGACTAGCGGGGCAAGAGACCCAGTACTTC
abundance: NA; len: 12; v_gene: TRBV6-5; j_gene: TRBJ1-2; d_gene: NA; CDR3aa: CASSSGIRGYTF; CDR3nt: TGTGCCAGCAGTTCAGGGATCCGTGGCTACACCTTC
abundance: NA; len: 14; v_gene: TRBV5-1; j_gene: TRBJ1-1; d_gene: NA; CDR3aa: CASSPGHRNTEAFF; CDR3nt: TGCGCCAGCAGCCCGGGACACCGGAACACTGAAGCTTTCTTT
abundance: NA; len: 16; v_gene: TRBV7-8; j_gene: TRBJ2-4; d_gene: NA; CDR3aa: CASSFDGPLAKNIQYF; CDR3nt: TGTGCCAGCAGCTTTGATGGGCCTCTAGCCAAAAACATTCAGTACTTC
abundance: few; len: 15; v_gene: TRBV19; j_gene: TRBJ2-1; d_gene: NA; CDR3aa: CASSIGPLEANEQFF; CDR3nt: TGTGCCAGTAGTATAGGTCCTCTAGAAGCCAATGAGCAGTTCTTC
abundance: NA; len: 17; v_gene: TRBV5-6; j_gene: TRBJ1-2; d_gene: NA; CDR3aa: CASSLGKWDTTNYGYTF; CDR3nt: TGTGCCAGCAGCTTGGGAAAATGGGACACCACTAACTATGGCTACACCTTC
abundance: NA; len: 12; v_gene: TRBV4-1; j_gene: TRBJ1-2; d_gene: NA; CDR3aa: CASSSGSYGYTF; CDR3nt: TGCGCCAGCAGTTCAGGGTCCTATGGCTACACCTTC
abundance: NA; len: 17; v_gene: TRBV7-6; j_gene: TRBJ1-4; d_gene: TRBD1; CDR3aa: CASSSGTGVGANEKLFF; CDR3nt: TGTGCCAGCAGCTCCGGGACAGGAGTGGGAGCTAATGAAAAACTGTTTTTT
abundance: NA; len: 13; v_gene: TRBV6-1; j_gene: TRBJ2-5; d_gene: NA; CDR3aa: CATARTAEETQYF; CDR3nt: TGTGCCACCGCCCGGACAGCCGAAGAGACCCAGTACTTC
abundance: NA; len: 17; v_gene: TRBV4-2; j_gene: TRBJ2-2; d_gene: TRBD2; CDR3aa: CASSQVASGGSDGELFF; CDR3nt: TGTGCCAGCAGCCAGGTGGCTAGCGGGGGGTCGGACGGGGAGCTGTTTTTT
abundance: NA; len: 12; v_gene: TRBV21-1; j_gene: TRBJ2-7; d_gene: NA; CDR3aa: CASLKSSYEQYF; CDR3nt: TGTGCCAGCCTCAAATCGAGCTACGAGCAGTACTTC
abundance: NA; len: 16; v_gene: TRBV7-9; j_gene: TRBJ2-6; d_gene: NA; CDR3aa: CASSLLLSSGANGLTF; CDR3nt: TGTGCCAGCAGCTTATTACTCAGCTCTGGGGCCAACGGCCTGACTTTC
abundance: once; len: 15; v_gene: TRBV6-1; j_gene: TRBJ2-5; d_gene: NA; CDR3aa: CASSEAGLVGETQYF; CDR3nt: TGTGCCAGCAGTGAAGCCGGGTTGGTTGGGGAGACCCAGTACTTC
abundance: once; len: 14; v_gene: TRBV19; j_gene: TRBJ1-5; d_gene: NA; CDR3aa: CASSKINSNQPQHF; CDR3nt: TGTGCCAGTAGTAAAATTAATAGCAATCAGCCCCAGCATTTT
abundance: NA; len: 13; v_gene: TRBV6-6; j_gene: TRBJ1-2; d_gene: NA; CDR3aa: CASNPGPVRGYTF; CDR3nt: TGTGCCAGCAACCCGGGTCCCGTGCGGGGCTACACCTTC
abundance: NA; len: 13; v_gene: TRBV2; j_gene: TRBJ1-6; d_gene: TRBD1; CDR3aa: CARGDRGLSPLHF; CDR3nt: TGTGCCAGGGGAGACAGGGGGCTATCACCCCTCCACTTT
abundance: NA; len: 13; v_gene: TRBV7-2; j_gene: TRBJ1-1; d_gene: NA; CDR3aa: CASSLVRDTEAFF; CDR3nt: TGTGCCAGCAGCTTAGTCCGGGACACTGAAGCTTTCTTT
abundance: NA; len: 13; v_gene: TRBV30; j_gene: TRBJ1-1; d_gene: TRBD1; CDR3aa: CARTGGPNTEAFF; CDR3nt: TGTGCCCGAACAGGGGGACCGAACACTGAAGCTTTCTTT
abundance: once; len: 14; v_gene: TRBV4-2; j_gene: TRBJ1-2; d_gene: NA; CDR3aa: CASSQDPGYYGYTF; CDR3nt: TGTGCCAGCAGCCAAGACCCGGGTTACTATGGCTACACCTTC
abundance: NA; len: 15; v_gene: TRBV2; j_gene: TRBJ1-5; d_gene: TRBD1; CDR3aa: CASSGTGGGGQPQHF; CDR3nt: TGTGCCAGCAGTGGGACAGGGGGCGGTGGTCAGCCCCAGCATTTT
abundance: NA; len: 15; v_gene: TRBV19; j_gene: TRBJ2-7; d_gene: TRBD2; CDR3aa: CASSSQRGPGVEQYF; CDR3nt: TGTGCCAGTAGTTCTCAGCGGGGGCCCGGGGTGGAGCAGTACTTC